This entry lists 7 T cell receptor beta chains sequenced from one sample in a study of technical replicates of blood from a handful of donors. Generated by immunoSEQ multiplex PCR, the TCRdb table keeps only in-frame clones and is missing some. This table holds about 12,000 clones, 85% to 95% found once. Sequencing was carried out using PBMCs. All receptors derive from a human donor in good health.

The V gene is TRBV9, the J gene TRBJ1-5; D possibly corresponds to TRBD1 (6 bases). Germline assignment: CDR1 SGDLS and CDR2 YYNGEE. Deletions cut 3 bases from V and 3 bases from J, with 10 bases between. This CDR3 region has 14 residues. The DNA of the CDR3 is TGTGCCAGCAGCGCGGGGACAAACAATCAGCCCCAGCATTTT. Encoded protein: CASSAGTNNQPQHF.

The V and J genes are TRBV6-1 and TRBJ2-3, with 10 bases lining up with TRBD2. This CDR3 is built from 16 residues. V trimming: 0 bases; J trimming: 1 base; junction bases outside the gene matches: 1. The germline CDR1 and CDR2 sequences are MNHNS and SASEGT. The DNA for the CDR3 is TGTGCCAGCAGTGAAGCTCTAGCGGGAGGCACAGATACGCAGTATTTT. Its translation is CASSEALAGGTDTQYF.

The genes are TRBV13 and TRBJ2-1, with unresolved D. The V gene's germline CDR1 is PRHDT and CDR2 FYEKMQ (reference sequence). The V end lost 0 bases, the J end lost 7 bases, and 16 bases lay between the germline ends. The CDR3 runs 16 residues. The CDR3 loop reads CASSLGHWRPGNEQFF. The CDR3 bases are TGTGCCAGCAGCTTAGGCCATTGGCGGCCTGGGAATGAGCAGTTCTTC. Full variable domain (rest looked up from reference TRBV13 and TRBJ2-1): AAGVIQSPRHLIKEKRETATLKCYPIPRHDTVYWYQQGPGQDPQFLISFYEKMQSDKGSIPDRFSAQQFSDYHSELNMSSLELGDSALYFCASSLGHWRPGNEQFFGPGTRLTVL.

The chain is built from TRBV7-2 and TRBJ2-7, with unresolved D. Trimming left V 4 bases short and J 3 bases short, with 4 bases between. There are 11 residues in the CDR3. Germline V gene data show CDR1 as SGHTA and CDR2 as FQGNSA. CDR3 region: CASSSFYEQYF. DNA of the CDR3: TGTGCCAGCAGCTCTTTCTACGAGCAGTACTTC.

This chain uses TRBV15 with TRBJ1-4; no clear D. The CDR3 sequence is 16 residues long. Trimming stripped 5 bases from V and 4 bases from J, with 17 bases between. Germline loops: CDR1 LNHNV, CDR2 YYDKDF (reference sequence). CDR3 sequence (DNA): TGTGCCACCAGCCCGCGGGCCGGGGTTGGTAATGAAAAACTGTTTTTT. Its translation: CATSPRAGVGNEKLFF. Based on the CDR3 plus reference TRBV15 and TRBJ1-4, the full variable domain is DAMVIQNPRYQVTQFGKPVTLSCSQTLNHNVMYWYQQKSSQAPKLLFHYYDKDFNNEADTPDNFQSRRPNTSFCFLDIRSPGLGDTAMYLCATSPRAGVGNEKLFFGSGTQLSVL.

The V and J genes are TRBV9 and TRBJ1-3; weak D call: TRBD1 (5 bases). CDR3 length: 13 residues. Trimming pared 0 bases from V and 6 bases from J, leaving 7 bases between. In germline, CDR1 is SGDLS, CDR2 YYNGEE. The DNA for the CDR3 is TGTGCCAGCAGCGTAGCAGGGCCAAACACCATATATTTT. Translation: CASSVAGPNTIYF.

The rearrangement links TRBV19 to TRBJ2-1; 9 nucleotides align to TRBD2. V trimming: 9 bases; J trimming: 4 bases; junction bases outside the gene matches: 7. The CDR3 is 14 amino acids. Germline assignment: CDR1 LNHDA and CDR2 SQIVND (reference sequence). The CDR3 region is CASKREALYNEQFF. The CDR3, as DNA: TGTGCCAGCAAGCGGGAGGCCCTTTACAATGAGCAGTTCTTC. Full variable domain (outside the CDR3, taken from reference TRBV19 and TRBJ2-1): DGGITQSPKYLFRKEGQNVTLSCEQNLNHDAMYWYRQDPGQGLRLIYYSQIVNDFQKGDIAEGYSVSREKKESFPLTVTSAQKNPTAFYLCASKREALYNEQFFGPGTRLTVL.